The present entry profiles one T cell receptor beta chain with its context. Per the original methods: The assay estimated nucleated cells by amplifying reference gene primers. Sequenced by immunoSEQ multiplex PCR; TCRdb stores in-frame clones only, minus some. D and trimming were read from the DNA, whereas the V and J calls and clone size are those reported in that table. The table has roughly 68,000 clones, more than 85% seen once. Germline CDR1 is LGHNA and CDR2 is YNFKEQ. The CDR3 is 15 amino acids. V dropped 1 base and J dropped 2 bases, with 8 bases sitting between them. This record belongs to a study of blood T cell repertoires in COVID-19.

The sequenced sample was peripheral blood. The TCR originated in a man in his forties with COVID-19, enrolled during active disease. This chain uses TRBV4-2 with TRBJ2-2, with a tentative D call TRBD1 (6 bases). The CDR3 reads CASSQGQENTGELFF. In nucleotides, the CDR3 is TGTGCCAGCAGCCAAGGACAGGAAAACACCGGGGAGCTGTTTTTT.